The 6 T cell receptor beta chains reported below all come from one sample, sequenced in a study of shared clonotypes between healthy human individuals. Sequenced by immunoSEQ multiplex PCR; TCRdb stores in-frame clones only, minus some. This sample has some 2.4 million clones; 93% occur once, and the top ten carry 0.36%. What was sequenced was naive CD4+ T cells from PBMCs. Subset of the sample: CD45RA+ positively selected. Receptors originate from a man between 18 and 35 years old in good health. Some clones in this sample may be carry-over from other donors' samples.

The rearrangement links TRBV18 to TRBJ1-1, with 11 positions matching TRBD1. Germline loops: CDR1 KGHSH, CDR2 LQKENI. V lost 3 bases and J lost 3; bases outside the gene matches: 6. This CDR3 has 16 amino acids. The CDR3, as DNA: TGTGCCAGCTCACCGAATCCGGGACAGGGGGACACTGAAGCTTTCTTT. Its protein is CASSPNPGQGDTEAFF.

V usage is TRBV9 and J usage is TRBJ1-6, with 7 bases identical to TRBD1. The CDR3 length is 14 residues. V was clipped by 4 bases and J by 7 bases; unmatched bases: 5. CDR1 and CDR2 from the germline V gene are SGDLS and YYNGEE. The CDR3 nucleotides read TGTGCCAGCAGCCTGGGACAGCAAAATTCACCCCTCCACTTT. Its translation is CASSLGQQNSPLHF.

The rearrangement uses TRBV7-2 and TRBJ1-4; D remains unclear. Germline assignment: CDR1 SGHTA and CDR2 FQGNSA. Deletions cut 4 bases from V and 6 bases from J, with 15 bases between. The CDR3 loop spans 15 amino acids. The CDR3 loop reads CASSYARRTDEKLFF. CDR3 bases: TGTGCCAGCAGCTACGCCCGCCGTACTGATGAAAAACTGTTTTTT.

This rearrangement joins TRBV5-1 to TRBJ1-1, with 9 nucleotides matching TRBD1. Trimming removed 4 bases from V and 0 bases from J; junction bases left unmatched: 10. Per the germline V gene, CDR1 is SGHRS and CDR2 is YFSETQ. The CDR3 is made up of 17 amino acids. This chain's CDR3 is CASSVRTGGSMNTEAFF. CDR3 bases: TGCGCCAGCAGCGTACGTACAGGGGGCTCTATGAACACTGAAGCTTTCTTT.

This chain uses TRBV7-3 with TRBJ2-3; D is possibly TRBD2 (6 bases). Trimming pared 4 bases from V and 6 bases from J, leaving 20 bases between. The germline V gene encodes CDR1 SGHTA and CDR2 FQGTGA. The CDR3 has 16 residues. Here the CDR3 reads CASSSSLGGVEDTQYF. CDR3 DNA: TGTGCCAGCAGCTCCTCTTTGGGCGGGGTCGAGGATACGCAGTATTTT.

The V gene is TRBV7-9, the J gene TRBJ2-7; TRBD2 agrees at 11 bases. The CDR3 has 16 residues. J was trimmed by 3 bases and V by 4 bases; bases with no gene match: 8. CDR1 is SEHNR, CDR2 FQNEAQ, per germline (reference sequence). Written as DNA, the CDR3 is TGTGCCAGCAGCTCTGAACTAGCGGGAGTTATCTACGAGCAGTACTTC. Translating gives CASSSELAGVIYEQYF.